This T cell receptor beta chain was found in a study of Tregs in tolerant kidney transplant recipients. Study results and limitations: Findings come from small patient numbers and require larger validation. Biological reproducibility was not directly addressed, but technical replication error appeared minimal. For some patients, primers changed over time, blocking nucleotide-level comparison. Tolerant patients' donor-specific Tregs expanded beyond overall Tregs, suggesting antigen-driven growth.

Libraries were prepared by immunoSEQ multiplex PCR; TCRdb keeps only in-frame clonotypes and omits some of them. The data hold tens of thousands of clones, with over 75% observed a single time. The V gene's germline CDR1 is LGHNA and CDR2 YSLEER. This CDR3 has 15 residues. V lost 3 bases, J lost 6 bases, and 10 bases stayed unmatched. A word on this clone: The target antigen is unknown.

Recipients received nonmyeloablative bone marrow transplants from related graft donors, with transient mixed chimerism. The sample here was CD4+ T cells from blood (PBMCs), taken 6 months after the transplant. V and J are TRBV4-3 and TRBJ1-2, with 7 bases that match TRBD1. This TCR came from a human patient who received a combined kidney and bone marrow transplant. Some T cells may be the graft donor's. The CDR3 DNA reads as TGCGCCAGCAGCCACGGGACAGAGATCTATGATGGCTACACCTTC. Protein product: CASSHGTEIYDGYTF.